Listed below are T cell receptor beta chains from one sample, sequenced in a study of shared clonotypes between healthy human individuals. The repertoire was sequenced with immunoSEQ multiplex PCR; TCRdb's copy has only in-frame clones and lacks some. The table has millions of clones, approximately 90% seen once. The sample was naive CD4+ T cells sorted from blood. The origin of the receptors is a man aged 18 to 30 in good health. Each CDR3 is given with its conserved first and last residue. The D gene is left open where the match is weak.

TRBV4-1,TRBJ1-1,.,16,CASSQILTGGNTEAFF
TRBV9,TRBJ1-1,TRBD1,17,CASSVVPPDRGYTEAFF
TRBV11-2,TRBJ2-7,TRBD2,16,CASSLDRLAGVHEQYF
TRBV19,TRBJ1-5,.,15,CASTSDSYSNQPQHF
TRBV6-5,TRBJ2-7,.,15,CASSYSAGSSYEQYF
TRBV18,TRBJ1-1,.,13,CASSPLGDTEAFF
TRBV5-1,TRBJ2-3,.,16,CASSLVGSTSTDTQYF
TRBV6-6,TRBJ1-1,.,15,CASSYPGLVNTEAFF
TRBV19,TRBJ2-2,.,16,CASSTPTGANTGELFF
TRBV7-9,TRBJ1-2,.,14,CASSLVGSLYGYTF
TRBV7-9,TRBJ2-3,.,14,CASSLTGSTDTQYF
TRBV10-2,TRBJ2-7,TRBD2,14,CASRAQAGAYEQYF
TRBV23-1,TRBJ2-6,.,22,CASSQSTEDWTADSSGANVLTF
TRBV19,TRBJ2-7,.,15,CASSAPGHLAGQQYF
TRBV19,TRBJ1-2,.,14,CASSTTPGKGGYTF
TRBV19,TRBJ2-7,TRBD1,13,CASAGTGAYEQYF
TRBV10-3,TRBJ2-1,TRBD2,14,CAISESTSGTEQFF
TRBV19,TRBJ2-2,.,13,CASSIGTTGELFF
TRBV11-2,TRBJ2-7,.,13,CASSFPATYEQYF
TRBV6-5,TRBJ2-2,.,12,CASSYRVGELFF
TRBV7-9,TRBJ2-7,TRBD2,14,CASSLWASGGEQYF
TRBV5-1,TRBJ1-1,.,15,CASSLTDGLNTEAFF
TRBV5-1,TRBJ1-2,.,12,CASSAEQVGYTF
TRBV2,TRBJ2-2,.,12,CASNPETGELFF
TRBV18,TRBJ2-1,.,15,CASSNIRSSYNEQFF
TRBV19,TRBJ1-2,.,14,CASSIGGAQRGYTF
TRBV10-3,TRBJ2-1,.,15,CAISESGQSYNEQFF
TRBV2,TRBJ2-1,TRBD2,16,CASSEERTSGINEQFF
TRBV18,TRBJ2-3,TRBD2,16,CASSRVAGGSTDTQYF
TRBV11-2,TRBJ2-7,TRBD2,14,CASSPQRGTNEQYF
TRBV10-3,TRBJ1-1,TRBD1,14,CAISEWDRNTEAFF
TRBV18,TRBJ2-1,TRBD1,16,CASSPTGTGSYNEQFF
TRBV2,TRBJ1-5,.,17,CASKGVGEITGNQPQHF
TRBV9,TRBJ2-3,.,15,CASSVVDAYTDTQYF
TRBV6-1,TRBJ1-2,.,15,CASSEISGGNYGYTF
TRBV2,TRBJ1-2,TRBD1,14,CASRAAGTGYGYTF
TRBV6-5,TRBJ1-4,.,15,CASSQRGQRGEKLFF
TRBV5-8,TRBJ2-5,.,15,CASRGTPDREETQYF
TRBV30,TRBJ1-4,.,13,CAWSTGKSEKLFF
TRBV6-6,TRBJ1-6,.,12,CASSESDKRLHF
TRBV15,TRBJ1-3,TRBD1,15,CATSGQGDPGNTIYF
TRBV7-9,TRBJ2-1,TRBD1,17,CASSQRTGSSSYNEQFF
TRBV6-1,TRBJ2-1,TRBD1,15,CASRPQGTGVDEQFF
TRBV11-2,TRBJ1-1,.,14,CASSFGRGSTEAFF
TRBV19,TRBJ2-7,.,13,CASSLGGSYEQYF
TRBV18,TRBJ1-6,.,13,CASSEGVNSPLHF
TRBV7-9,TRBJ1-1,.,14,CASSLGSGELGAFF
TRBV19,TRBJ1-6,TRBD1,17,CASTRGTVQLNNSPLHF
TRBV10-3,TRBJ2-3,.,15,CAISESNRGTDTQYF
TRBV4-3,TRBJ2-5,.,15,CASSQDMEGGGTQYF
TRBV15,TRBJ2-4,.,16,CATSRDFGPNKNIQYF
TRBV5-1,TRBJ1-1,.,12,CASSLGSGEAFF
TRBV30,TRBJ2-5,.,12,CAWGYGGETQYF
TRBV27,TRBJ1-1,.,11,CATWKNTEAFF
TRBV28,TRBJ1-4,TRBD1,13,CASKGQGWEKLFF
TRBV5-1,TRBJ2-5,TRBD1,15,CASSSLQGFQETQYF
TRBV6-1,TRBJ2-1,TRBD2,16,CASSELAGGLYNEQFF